Reported below is one TCR beta chain. As yet, its antigen is unknown. The data belong to a study of cytomegalovirus exposure and HLA in healthy donors. Broader study findings: Researchers left out some V segments, among them TRBV6-2 and TRBV6-3, as indistinguishable. The presence/absence work took it that sequencing depth was about the same across donors. There were reportedly fewer N-insertions in an Asian-associated ancestry cluster than the roughly 670-donor mean, in a later analysis.

PCR used 60 Vbeta primers and 13 Jbeta primers. The data were produced by immunoSEQ multiplex PCR, yet TCRdb's version contains in-frame clones alone and is incomplete. The sample holds some 240,000 clones, approximately 78% seen once. The CDR3 loop spans 13 amino acids. Looked up from germline, CDR1 is SGDLS and CDR2 is YYNGEE. Trimming removed 0 bases from V and 11 bases from J, with 14 bases in between. J is TRBJ1-2 and V is TRBV9, with D unclear. The source is a male donor in good health and CMV-seronegative. Sequencing input: PBMCs. CDR3 nucleotides: TGTGCCAGCAGCGTAGAGGCATCCGGCGGGTACACCTTC. Protein product: CASSVEASGGYTF. Based on the CDR3 plus reference TRBV9 and TRBJ1-2, the full variable domain is DSGVTQTPKHLITATGQRVTLRCSPRSGDLSVYWYQQSLDQGLQFLIQYYNGEERAKGNILERFSAQQFPDLHSELNLSSLELGDSALYFCASSVEASGGYTFGSGTRLTVV.